This T cell receptor (beta chain) was obtained from a study of T-cell reconstitution after alpha-beta-depleted transplantation in children. CDR3 size: 15 residues. V was shortened by 0 bases and J by 6 bases, with 12 bases between the two germline ends. Germline V gene lookup returns CDR1 LNHNV and CDR2 YYDKDF (reference sequence). This clonotype was found many times. Unique molecular identifiers were built into the TCRbeta library. In TCRdb, the PCR reads were re-called with MiXCR into one record per CDR3 protein. The table shows about 200,000 distinct CDR3 sequences, with roughly 6% occurring only once.

The J gene is TRBJ2-1, the V gene TRBV15; possible D gene TRBD1, 6 bases. This clonotype was obtained from a girl under three years old with combined immunodeficiency, due to receive a stem cell transplant. This sample comprised PBMCs, obtained before TCRalphabeta/CD19-depleted stem cell transplant. The CDR3: CATSREGALGNEQFF. The CDR3 DNA reads as TGTGCCACCAGCAGAGAGGGGGCACTGGGCAATGAGCAGTTCTTC.